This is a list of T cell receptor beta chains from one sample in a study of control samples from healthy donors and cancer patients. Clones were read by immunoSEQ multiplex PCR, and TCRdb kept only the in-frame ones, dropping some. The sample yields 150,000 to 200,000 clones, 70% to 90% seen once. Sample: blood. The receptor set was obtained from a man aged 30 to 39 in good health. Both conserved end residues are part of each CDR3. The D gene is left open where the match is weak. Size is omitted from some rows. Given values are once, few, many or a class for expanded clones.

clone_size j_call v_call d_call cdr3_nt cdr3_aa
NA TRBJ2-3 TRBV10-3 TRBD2 TGTGCCATCAGTGAATCTGGGGGGGCAGATACGCAGTATTTT CAISESGGADTQYF
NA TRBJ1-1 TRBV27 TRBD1 TGTGCCAGCAGTTGGACAGGGGACACTGAAGCTTTCTTT CASSWTGDTEAFF
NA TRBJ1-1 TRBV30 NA TGTGCCTGGACCGGCGGGCGGTGGACTGAAGCTTTCTTT CAWTGGRWTEAFF
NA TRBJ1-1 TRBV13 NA TGTGCCAGCAGCTTATACTCCGGGTTTAGACAGGCCAACACTGAAGCTTTCTTT CASSLYSGFRQANTEAFF
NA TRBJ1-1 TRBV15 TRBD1 TGTGCCACGCAGCAGGGGACAGGGTTTGAAGCTTTCTTT CATQQGTGFEAFF
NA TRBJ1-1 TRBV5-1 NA TGCGCCAGCAGCTTGGCCGGGACCTACACTGAAGCTTTCTTT CASSLAGTYTEAFF
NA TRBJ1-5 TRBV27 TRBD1 TGTGCCAGCAGGGAAACAGGGGGCTATCAGCCCCAGCATTTT CASRETGGYQPQHF
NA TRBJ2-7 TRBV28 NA TGTGCCAGCCTGGGACTCTCCTACGAGCAGTACTTC CASLGLSYEQYF
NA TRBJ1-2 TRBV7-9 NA TGTGCCAGCGAGGGAGTTCTTAGCTGGCGCTATGGCTACACCTTC CASEGVLSWRYGYTF
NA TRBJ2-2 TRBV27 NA NA CASSLSLRPFGRDGELFF
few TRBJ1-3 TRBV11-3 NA TGTGCCAGCAGCGCCGGTCGGGAGAACACCATATATTTT CASSAGRENTIYF
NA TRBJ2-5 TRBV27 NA TGTGCCAGCAGTTGGGGGAACCAAGAGACCCAGTACTTC CASSWGNQETQYF
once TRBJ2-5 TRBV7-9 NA TGTGCCAGCAGCATAGGAGCTGGACAAGAGACCCAGTACTTC CASSIGAGQETQYF
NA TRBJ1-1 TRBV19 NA TGTGCCAGTACCCAATGGAGGGGTACGAACACTGAAGCTTTCTTT CASTQWRGTNTEAFF
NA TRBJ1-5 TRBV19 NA TGTGCCAGTAGTCGGGGCAGGGAGTATAGCAATCAGCCCCAGCATTTT CASSRGREYSNQPQHF
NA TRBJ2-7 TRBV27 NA TGTGCCAGCAGTTTTGTGGCGGGGTTTGGGTACGAGCAGTACTTC CASSFVAGFGYEQYF
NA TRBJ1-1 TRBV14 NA TGTGCCAGCAGCCAACCTGGGACGGAGAACACTGAAGCTTTCTTT CASSQPGTENTEAFF
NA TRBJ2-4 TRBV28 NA TGTGCCAGCTCATCTTTGGTTGGCATTCAGTACTTC CASSSLVGIQYF
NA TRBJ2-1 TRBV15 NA TGTGCCACCCACACCTCGATGTCGGTCAATGAGCAGTTCTTC CATHTSMSVNEQFF
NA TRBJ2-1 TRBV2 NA TGTGCCAGCAGTCCGGGACCGATGAGCTCCTACAATGAGCAGTTCTTC CASSPGPMSSYNEQFF
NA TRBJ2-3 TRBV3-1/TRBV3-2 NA TGTGCCAGCAGCCAAGATCGGAGGGCAGGAGACACAGATACGCAGTATTTT CASSQDRRAGDTDTQYF
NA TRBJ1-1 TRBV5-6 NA TGTGCCAGCAGCTATACGAAGACCCCAGGGTTCAACACTGAAGCTTTCTTT CASSYTKTPGFNTEAFF
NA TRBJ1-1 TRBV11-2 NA TGTGCCAGCGTTGGGGGCAGGAACACTGAAGCTTTCTTT CASVGGRNTEAFF
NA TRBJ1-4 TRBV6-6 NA TGTGCCAGCAGTTGGACGGTAAATGAAAAACTGTTTTTT CASSWTVNEKLFF
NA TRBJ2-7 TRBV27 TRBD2 TGTGCCAGCAGTTTTTGGGGACTAGCGGGTTACGAGCAGTACTTC CASSFWGLAGYEQYF
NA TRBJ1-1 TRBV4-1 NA TGCGCCAGCAGCCAAGATGGGTGGGCCGGGGACACTGAAGCTTTCTTT CASSQDGWAGDTEAFF
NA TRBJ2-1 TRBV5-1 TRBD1 TGCGCCAGCAGCTCGCACGGGACAGGGGTTGGAAAGCTCGGTGAGCAGTTCTTC CASSSHGTGVGKLGEQFF
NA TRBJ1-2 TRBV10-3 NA TGTGCCACCGAGGACAGAATACCCTCAGGGTATGGCTACACCTTC CATEDRIPSGYGYTF
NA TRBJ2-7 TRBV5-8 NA TGTGCCAGCAGCACCTACGAGCAGTACTTC CASSTYEQYF
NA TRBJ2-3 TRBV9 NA TGTGCCAGCAGCCCCCTGGTAGCGGACACCACAGATACGCAGTATTTT CASSPLVADTTDTQYF
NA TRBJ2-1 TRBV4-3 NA TGCGCCAGCAGCCAAGCAGCCCCGGGACAAAACAATGAGCAGTTCTTC CASSQAAPGQNNEQFF
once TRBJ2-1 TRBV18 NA TGTGCCAGCTCACCCGACCATGAGCAGTTCTTC CASSPDHEQFF
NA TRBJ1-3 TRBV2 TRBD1 TGTGCCAGCCGGCCCGACAGGGACTCTGGAAACACCATATATTTT CASRPDRDSGNTIYF
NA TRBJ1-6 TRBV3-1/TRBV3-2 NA TGTGCCAGCAGCCCCTACTCGACAGCAAGCTCCTATAATTCACCCCTCCACTTT CASSPYSTASSYNSPLHF
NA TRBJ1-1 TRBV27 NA TGTGCCAGTCGGAGACCCGGGAGCACTGAAGCTTTCTTT CASRRPGSTEAFF
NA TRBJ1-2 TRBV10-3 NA TGTGCCATCAGTGAAGGGACGGGGATTGGCTACACCTTC CAISEGTGIGYTF
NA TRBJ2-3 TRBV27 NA TGTGCCAGCAGTTCCGGGACTCACACAGATACGCAGTATTTT CASSSGTHTDTQYF
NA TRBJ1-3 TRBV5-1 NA TGCGCCAGCAGCTTGGCACCAAACTCTGGAAACACCATATATTTT CASSLAPNSGNTIYF
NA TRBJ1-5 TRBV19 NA TGTGCCAGTAGCCGCCCCGTTTCAGGGTATCAGCCCCAGCATTTT CASSRPVSGYQPQHF
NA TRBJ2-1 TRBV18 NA TGTGCCAGCTCACCACGGGAGATGGAGTATTCCTACAATGAGCAGTTCTTC CASSPREMEYSYNEQFF
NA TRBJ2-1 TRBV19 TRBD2 TGTGCCAGTAGTATAGATTCGACGGGAGGTGATGAGCAGTTCTTC CASSIDSTGGDEQFF
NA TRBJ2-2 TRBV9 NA TGTGCCAGCAGCCTAATCACCGGGGAGCTGTTTTTT CASSLITGELFF